Reported below is one T cell receptor beta chain. The data were produced by immunoSEQ multiplex PCR, yet TCRdb's version contains in-frame clones alone and is incomplete. Altogether roughly 120,000 clones are present, around 96% being singletons, with the ten largest covering 0.02% to 0.025%. This record comes from a study of human thymus T cells. The CDR3 sequence is 14 residues long. The V gene's germline CDR1 is LGHNA and CDR2 YSLEER. V was clipped by 4 bases and J by 4 bases; unmatched bases: 2. From resections taken during corrective heart surgery, the thymus tissue was obtained. This TCR was sampled from a boy in the first two years of life with a congenital heart defect but otherwise immunologically healthy. The sample taken for sequencing was thymus tissue. This chain uses TRBV4-3 with TRBJ1-4; 8 bases are a match to TRBD1. In DNA, the CDR3 is TGCGCCAGCAGCCGTGGACAGGGTAATGAAAAACTGTTTTTT. It codes for CASSRGQGNEKLFF.